The rows below give T cell receptor beta chains drawn from one sample of a study of shared clonotypes between healthy human individuals. Only in-frame clones appear in the TCRdb table, and some are missing; sequencing was by immunoSEQ multiplex PCR. Of some 2,000,000 clones listed, about 94% are singletons. The specimen was naive CD4+ T cells sorted from blood. The receptors stem from a man in his late teens or twenties in good health. Both conserved end residues are part of each CDR3. The D gene is left open where the match is weak. Size tells how often a clone was seen (once, few, many) or the class of an expanded clone, and some rows leave it out.

>.|.|TRBJ1-6|TRBV5-4
CASSLAKMGSASPLHF
TGTGCCAGCAGCTTGGCCAAGATGGGTTCGGCTTCACCCCTCCACTTT
>TRBD1|.|TRBJ2-3|TRBV2
CASSGALTGGGTDTQYF
TGTGCCAGCAGTGGTGCTCTGACAGGGGGTGGCACAGATACGCAGTATTTT
>.|.|TRBJ2-3|TRBV6-1
CASSIQQTDTQYF
TGTGCCAGCAGTATACAGCAGACAGATACGCAGTATTTT
>.|.|TRBJ1-2|TRBV11-2
CASSLVGRRNYGYTF
TGTGCCAGCAGCTTAGTAGGCAGGAGGAACTATGGCTACACCTTC
>TRBD2|.|TRBJ2-7|TRBV6-1
CASSEGPSGGSYEQYF
TGTGCCAGCAGTGAAGGGCCCAGCGGGGGGTCCTACGAGCAGTACTTC
>.|.|TRBJ2-3|TRBV10-2
CASIQLGWGISTDTQYF
TGCGCCAGCATCCAGCTTGGGTGGGGGATTAGCACAGATACGCAGTATTTT
>TRBD2|.|TRBJ2-5|TRBV18
CASSPRGGETQYF
TGTGCCAGCTCACCGCGCGGGGGAGAGACCCAGTACTTC
>.|.|TRBJ2-5|TRBV5-8
CASSWPTQYF
TGTGCCAGCAGCTGGCCCACCCAGTACTTC
>.|.|TRBJ1-5|TRBV7-2
CASSLVAGSNQPQHF
TGTGCCAGCAGCTTAGTGGCAGGGAGCAATCAGCCCCAGCATTTT
>.|.|TRBJ1-1|TRBV30
CAWGRMNTEAFF
TGTGCCTGGGGGAGGATGAACACTGAAGCTTTCTTT
>TRBD1|.|TRBJ1-1|TRBV5-1
CASSLGGQGVWTEAFF
TGCGCCAGCAGCTTGGGGGGACAGGGAGTTTGGACTGAAGCTTTCTTT
>.|.|TRBJ1-1|TRBV27
CASSRWENTEAFF
TGTGCCAGCAGCCGTTGGGAGAACACTGAAGCTTTCTTT
>.|.|TRBJ2-7|TRBV4-1
CASSQGLSSYEQYF
TGCGCCAGCAGCCAAGGTCTCAGCTCCTACGAGCAGTACTTC
>TRBD1|.|TRBJ2-5|TRBV10-3
CAINPTGGQEETQYF
TGTGCCATCAATCCGACAGGGGGCCAAGAAGAGACCCAGTACTTC
>.|.|TRBJ2-1|TRBV5-1
CASSSDFYNEQFF
TGCGCCAGCAGCTCGGACTTCTACAATGAGCAGTTCTTC
>.|.|TRBJ1-2|TRBV30
CAWTGYYGYTF
TGTGCCTGGACCGGATACTATGGCTACACCTTC
>.|.|TRBJ1-6|TRBV5-1
CASSLRDGYNSPLHF
TGCGCCAGCAGCCTCCGGGACGGCTATAATTCACCCCTCCACTTT
>TRBD1|.|TRBJ1-2|TRBV6-1
CASSEGGGQVAYGYTF
TGTGCCAGCAGTGAAGGGGGTGGACAGGTTGCCTATGGCTACACCTTC
>TRBD1|.|TRBJ1-6|TRBV4-2
CASSQVGTGGDNSPLHF
TGTGCCAGCAGCCAAGTCGGGACAGGGGGCGATAATTCACCCCTCCACTTT
>.|.|TRBJ2-4|TRBV2
CASSENPAQLAKNIQYF
TGTGCCAGCAGTGAAAACCCAGCGCAGTTAGCCAAAAACATTCAGTACTTC
>.|.|TRBJ1-4|TRBV10-3
CAIRETGTTNEKLFF
TGTGCCATCAGGGAAACAGGAACAACTAATGAAAAACTGTTTTTT
>.|.|TRBJ2-2|TRBV6-5
CASRLGGIGGELFF
TGTGCCAGCAGACTTGGCGGGATAGGCGGGGAGCTGTTTTTT
>.|.|TRBJ2-4|TRBV2
CASSEQAVAKNIQYF
TGTGCCAGCAGTGAACAAGCAGTAGCCAAAAACATTCAGTACTTC
>.|.|TRBJ2-5|TRBV19
CASSIQGTNQETQYF
TGTGCCAGTAGTATCCAGGGGACCAACCAAGAGACCCAGTACTTC
>TRBD2|.|TRBJ2-2|TRBV7-2
CASSMTSGSGTGELFF
TGTGCCAGCAGCATGACTAGCGGGAGCGGCACCGGGGAGCTGTTTTTT
>.|.|TRBJ1-2|TRBV6-5
CASYNYGYTF
TGTGCCAGCTATAACTATGGCTACACCTTC
>.|.|TRBJ2-1|TRBV7-2
CASIPTGRGNEQFF
TGTGCCAGCATCCCAACGGGCCGGGGCAATGAGCAGTTCTTC
>.|.|TRBJ2-6|TRBV5-6
CASSFLDASGANVLTF
TGTGCCAGCAGCTTTCTTGATGCTTCTGGGGCCAACGTCCTGACTTTC
>TRBD1|.|TRBJ1-4|TRBV28
CASSPGTGGAWTNEKLFF
TGTGCCAGCAGTCCAGGGACAGGGGGCGCCTGGACTAATGAAAAACTGTTTTTT
>.|.|TRBJ1-1|TRBV30
CAWRGRGSEAFF
TGTGCCTGGAGGGGAAGGGGGTCTGAAGCTTTCTTT
>.|few|TRBJ2-7|TRBV29-1
CSAMWTIDSYEQYF
TGCAGCGCTATGTGGACAATTGACTCCTACGAGCAGTACTTC
>.|.|TRBJ1-4|TRBV21-1
CASSKGREFREKLFF
TGTGCCAGCAGCAAAGGAAGGGAGTTCCGTGAAAAACTGTTTTTT
>TRBD2|.|TRBJ2-5|TRBV5-1
CASSPGTSQGTQYF
TGCGCCAGCAGCCCGGGGACTAGTCAAGGGACCCAGTACTTC
>TRBD1|.|TRBJ1-5|TRBV11-2
CASSAGQGEGYSNQPQHF
TGTGCCAGCAGCGCCGGACAGGGGGAGGGTTATAGCAATCAGCCCCAGCATTTT
>.|.|TRBJ2-6|TRBV30
CAWTTGLISSGANVLTF
TGTGCCTGGACGACAGGATTAATAAGCTCTGGGGCCAACGTCCTGACTTTC
>TRBD2|.|TRBJ2-1|TRBV4-1
CASSQDLLLATTSLDEQFF
TGCGCCAGCAGCCAAGATCTCCTACTAGCGACGACGAGTTTGGATGAGCAGTTCTTC
>.|once|TRBJ2-5|TRBV5-1
CASSLEGNGETQYF
TGCGCCAGCAGCTTGGAAGGGAATGGCGAGACCCAGTACTTC
>TRBD1|.|TRBJ1-6|TRBV27
CASSLEGQGTSPLHF
TGTGCCAGCAGTTTAGAGGGACAGGGAACTTCACCCCTCCACTTT
>.|.|TRBJ1-4|TRBV5-1
CASSLDRVAEKLFF
TGCGCCAGCAGCTTGGACAGGGTGGCTGAAAAACTGTTTTTT
>.|few|TRBJ1-1|TRBV30
CAWSVLRTESGAFF
TGTGCCTGGAGTGTACTACGGACGGAAAGTGGAGCTTTCTTT
>TRBD2|.|TRBJ2-5|TRBV9
CASSPAGEETQYF
TGTGCCAGCAGCCCTGCGGGAGAAGAGACCCAGTACTTC
>.|.|TRBJ1-6|TRBV6-5
CASSYPTMSTGPSF
TGTGCCAGCAGTTACCCTACTATGTCTACGGGCCCCTCTTTT
>TRBD1|.|TRBJ1-2|TRBV18
CASSRETGGDKENGYTF
TGTGCCAGCTCACGTGAGACAGGGGGCGATAAGGAAAATGGCTACACCTTC
>.|.|TRBJ2-7|TRBV18
CASSGLDEQYF
TGTGCCAGCTCAGGATTAGACGAGCAGTACTTC
>.|.|TRBJ1-1|TRBV2
CASRASGPNTEAFF
TGTGCCAGCAGGGCCTCCGGGCCGAACACTGAAGCTTTCTTT
>.|.|TRBJ1-1|TRBV12-2
CASRLNPDEAFF
TGTGCAAGTCGCTTAAATCCCGACGAAGCTTTCTTT
>.|.|TRBJ2-7|TRBV5-1
CASSLGTADYEQYF
TGCGCCAGCAGCTTGGGGACAGCTGACTACGAGCAGTACTTC
>TRBD1|.|TRBJ2-7|TRBV5-1
CASSGQGLPYEQYF
TGCGCCAGCAGCGGACAGGGTTTACCCTACGAGCAGTACTTC
>TRBD2|once|TRBJ2-3|TRBV6-5
CASSPRGGSTDTQYF
TGTGCCAGCAGTCCGCGGGGGGGGAGCACAGATACGCAGTATTTT
>.|.|TRBJ1-4|TRBV19
CASRGQSNEKLFF
TGTGCCAGTAGAGGACAGTCCAATGAAAAACTGTTTTTT
>.|.|TRBJ1-2|TRBV28
CASSLNGQNYGYTF
TGTGCCAGCAGTTTAAATGGGCAAAACTATGGCTACACCTTC
>.|.|TRBJ2-3|TRBV28
CATSLEAQYF
TGTGCCACTTCTCTCGAGGCGCAGTATTTT
>.|.|TRBJ2-6|TRBV5-1
CASSLVASGANVLTF
TGCGCCAGCAGCTTGGTGGCCTCTGGGGCCAACGTCCTGACTTTC
>.|once|TRBJ2-2|TRBV6-5
CASSYRGETNTGELFF
TGTGCCAGCAGTTACCGGGGCGAAACGAACACCGGGGAGCTGTTTTTT
>.|.|TRBJ2-1|TRBV19
CASSTTGPQFF
TGTGCCAGTAGTACCACCGGGCCGCAGTTCTTC
>TRBD1|.|TRBJ1-6|TRBV19
CASSRQGNSPLHF
TGTGCCAGTAGCCGACAGGGAAATTCACCCCTCCACTTT
>.|.|TRBJ2-1|TRBV28
CASSFPDRLGANEQFF
TGTGCCAGCAGTTTCCCTGACAGGCTGGGGGCCAATGAGCAGTTCTTC
>.|.|TRBJ2-6|TRBV6-5
CASSPPSGANVLTF
TGTGCCAGCAGTCCCCCTTCTGGGGCCAACGTCCTGACTTTC
>TRBD1|few|TRBJ1-5|TRBV27
CASSLGAGGQPQHF
TGTGCCAGCAGTTTAGGGGCAGGGGGTCAGCCCCAGCATTTT